The 10 T cell receptor beta chains given below trace back to one sample, sequenced in a study of blood T cell repertoires in COVID-19. Repertoires were generated with immunoSEQ multiplex PCR, while TCRdb's copy carries only in-frame clones and drops some. The table includes under 350,000 clones, about 89% detected once. The sequencing input was peripheral blood. All receptors derive from a man in his forties or fifties with acute or convalescent COVID-19.

J is TRBJ1-1 and V is TRBV6-5, with D uncertain. Between the trimmed V and J ends, which lost 4 bases and 5 bases, there was a span of 14 bases. CDR3 length: 14 residues. From germline, CDR1 is MNHEY and CDR2 SVGAGI. The CDR3 DNA is TGTGCCAGCAGTTCCCCGGGATCTGGGACTGAAGCTTTCTTT. Its translation is CASSSPGSGTEAFF.

The CDR3 nucleotides are TGTGCCAGTAGCCCAGGACAGGGGATCGGGGAGCTGTTTTTT. It encodes CASSPGQGIGELFF. V usage is TRBV19 and J usage is TRBJ2-2; 9 bases fit TRBD1. The CDR3 is 14 residues long. Losses at the gene ends were 6 bases for V and 7 bases for J; bases not matched to a gene: 6. CDR1 is LNHDA and CDR2 is SQIVND in the germline V gene (reference sequence).

The chain recombines TRBV11-1 with TRBJ1-1; D possibly corresponds to TRBD1 (5 bases). This CDR3 region has 15 residues. CDR1 and CDR2 (germline): SGHAT, FQDESV (reference sequence). V lost 5 bases and J lost 1, with 14 bases in between. The CDR3 nucleotides are TGTGCCAGCAGCCCCCCCTCAGGGTGGAACACTGAAGCTTTCTTT. Amino acid sequence: CASSPPSGWNTEAFF.

This sequence joins TRBV14 and TRBJ1-6, with TRBD1 as a possible D gene (5 bases). Deletions cut 5 bases from V and 4 bases from J, with 9 bases between. Germline CDR1 is SGHDN and CDR2 is FVKESK. This CDR3 is 14 amino acids long. CDR3 sequence: CASSETAYNSPLHF. The CDR3 bases are TGTGCCAGCAGCGAGACAGCGTATAATTCACCCCTCCACTTT. Supplemented by reference TRBV14 and TRBJ1-6, the full variable domain reads EAGVTQFPSHSVIEKGQTVTLRCDPISGHDNLYWYRRVMGKEIKFLLHFVKESKQDESGMPNNRFLAERTGGTYSTLKVQPAELEDSGVYFCASSETAYNSPLHFGNGTRLTVT.

The rearrangement joins TRBV27 to TRBJ1-3; D might be TRBD1 (5 bases). The CDR3 runs 16 residues. Germline CDR1 MNHEY, CDR2 SMNVEV (reference sequence). V gave up 5 bases and J gave up 4 bases, with 18 bases separating them. The CDR3 DNA follows: TGTGCCAGCAGTCCGGGCGGGGGGGGGAGAGGAAACACCATATATTTT. Its protein is CASSPGGGGRGNTIYF.

The chain couples TRBV6-1 to TRBJ1-1, with a tentative D call TRBD1 (5 bases). CDR3 length equals 14 residues. Trimming left V 2 bases short and J 4 bases short, with 11 bases between. CDR1 is MNHNS and CDR2 is SASEGT in the germline V gene. The CDR3 sequence is CASSEQGAVTEAFF. CDR3 DNA: TGTGCCAGCAGTGAACAGGGTGCGGTCACTGAAGCTTTCTTT.

This sequence joins TRBV18 and TRBJ2-3; the match to TRBD2 covers 7 bases. The CDR3 sequence is 15 residues long. V dropped 8 bases and J dropped 1; count of bases not matched to a gene: 9. Per germline, CDR1 KGHSH and CDR2 LQKENI. CDR3 nucleotides: TGTGCCAGCCTGAGCCCCAGCGGGGGCACAGATACGCAGTATTTT. Its translation is CASLSPSGGTDTQYF.

The chain has TRBV5-1 and TRBJ2-3; D might be TRBD1 (7 bases). Trimming took 4 bases from V and 5 from J, leaving 14 bases between them. Germline V gene sequence: CDR1 SGHRS, CDR2 YFSETQ. This CDR3 region has 14 residues. The CDR3 sequence: CASSVRQGGDTQYF. CDR3 DNA: TGCGCCAGCAGCGTTCGACAGGGAGGAGATACGCAGTATTTT.

The chain is built from TRBV30 and TRBJ1-1; 10 bases agree with TRBD1. This CDR3 has 15 residues. The germline CDR1 and CDR2 sequences are GTSNPN and SVGIG (reference sequence). After removal of 4 bases from V and 5 bases from J, the junction contained 10 bases not matched to a gene. Written as DNA, the CDR3 is TGTGCCTGGAACCGACAGGGGGCTCGGTGGACTGAAGCTTTCTTT. This gives the protein CAWNRQGARWTEAFF.

V is TRBV3-1 (or the pseudogene TRBV3-2) and J is TRBJ1-1, with D hard to call. Germline CDR1 reads LGHDT; CDR2 reads YNNKEL (reference sequence). The ends were cut back, 8 bases at V and 4 bases at J, with 8 bases in the middle. The CDR3 is made up of 11 amino acids. CDR3 bases: TGTGCCAGCTCTTCCCCCACTGAAGCTTTCTTT. Its translation is CASSSPTEAFF.